This section outlines one T cell receptor beta chain sequence together with its context. The antigen is not known. These data are taken from a study of blood T cells in healthy people across ages. The use of a sample-barcoded 5' primer and a J-beta primer mix characterized a second PCR of about 7 to 12 cycles. TCRdb re-analysed the 5' RACE reads in MiXCR, keeping a single row per CDR3 protein. The sample shows 700,000 to 950,000 distinct CDR3 sequences, roughly 44% of them seen only once. In germline, CDR1 is SGHRS, CDR2 YFSETQ. CDR3 length: 13 amino acids. The V segment lost 4 bases and the J segment 5 bases; nucleotides outside the gene matches: 2. The study's findings and limits: Roughly linearly, TCR beta diversity per million T cells fell as age increased. More naive CD4+ cells and higher diversity marked long-lived donors relative to aged donors.

The source material was blood. The V and J genes are TRBV5-1 and TRBJ1-1; TRBD1 agrees at 10 bases. The TCR was taken from a woman in her sixties or seventies in good health. The CDR3 nucleotides are TGCGCCAGCAGCACGGGACAGGGGACTGAAGCTTTCTTT. Protein sequence: CASSTGQGTEAFF.